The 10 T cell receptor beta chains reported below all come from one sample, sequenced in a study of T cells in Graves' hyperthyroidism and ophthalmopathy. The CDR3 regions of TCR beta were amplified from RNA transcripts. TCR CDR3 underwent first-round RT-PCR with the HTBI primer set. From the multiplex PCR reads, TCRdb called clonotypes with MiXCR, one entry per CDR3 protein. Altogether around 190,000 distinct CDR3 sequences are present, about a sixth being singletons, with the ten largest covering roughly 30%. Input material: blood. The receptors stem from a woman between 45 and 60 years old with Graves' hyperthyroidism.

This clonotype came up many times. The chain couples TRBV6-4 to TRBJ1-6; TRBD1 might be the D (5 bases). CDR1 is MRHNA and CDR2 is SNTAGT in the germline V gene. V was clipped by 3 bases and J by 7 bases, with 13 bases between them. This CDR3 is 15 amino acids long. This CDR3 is CASSERAGENSPLHF. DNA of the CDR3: TGTGCCAGCAGTGAGAGGGCGGGGGAGAATTCACCCCTCCACTTT.

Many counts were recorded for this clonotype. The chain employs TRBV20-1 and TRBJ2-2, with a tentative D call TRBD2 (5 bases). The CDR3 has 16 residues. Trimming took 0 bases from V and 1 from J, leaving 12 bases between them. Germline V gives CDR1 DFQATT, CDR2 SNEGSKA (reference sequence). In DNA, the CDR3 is TGCAGTGCTAGAGATCGAAGCGGCTGGAACACCGGGGAGCTGTTTTTT. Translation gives CSARDRSGWNTGELFF.

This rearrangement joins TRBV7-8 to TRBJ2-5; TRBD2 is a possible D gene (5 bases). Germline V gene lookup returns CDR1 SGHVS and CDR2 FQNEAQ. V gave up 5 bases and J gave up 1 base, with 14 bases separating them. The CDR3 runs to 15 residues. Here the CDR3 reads CASSGPGKLQETQYF. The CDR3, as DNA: TGTGCCAGCAGCGGGCCGGGGAAACTCCAAGAGACCCAGTACTTC. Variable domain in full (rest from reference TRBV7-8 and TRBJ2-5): GAGVSQSPRYKVAKRGQDVALRCDPISGHVSLFWYQQALGQGPEFLTYFQNEAQLDKSGLPSDRFFAERPEGSVSTLKIQRTQQEDSAVYLCASSGPGKLQETQYFGPGTRLLVL.

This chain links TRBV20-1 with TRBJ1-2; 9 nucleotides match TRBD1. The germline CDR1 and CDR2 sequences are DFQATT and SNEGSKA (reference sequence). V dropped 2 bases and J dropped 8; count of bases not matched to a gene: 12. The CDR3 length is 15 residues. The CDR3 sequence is CSARRPGQGGKGYTF. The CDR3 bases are TGCAGTGCTAGACGCCCGGGACAGGGTGGGAAAGGCTACACCTTC.

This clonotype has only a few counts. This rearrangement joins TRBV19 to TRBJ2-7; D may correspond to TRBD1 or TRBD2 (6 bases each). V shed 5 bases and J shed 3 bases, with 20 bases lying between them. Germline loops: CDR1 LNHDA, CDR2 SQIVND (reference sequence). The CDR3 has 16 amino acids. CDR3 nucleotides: TGTGCCAGTAGTCCGGCGGGGTCCAGGGGAAGCTACGAGCAGTACTTC. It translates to CASSPAGSRGSYEQYF.

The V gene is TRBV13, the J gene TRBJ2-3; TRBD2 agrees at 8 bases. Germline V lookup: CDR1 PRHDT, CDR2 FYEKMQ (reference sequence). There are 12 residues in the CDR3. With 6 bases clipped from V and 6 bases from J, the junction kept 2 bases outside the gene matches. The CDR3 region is CASRVAGDTQYF. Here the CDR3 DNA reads TGTGCCAGCAGGGTAGCGGGGGATACGCAGTATTTT.

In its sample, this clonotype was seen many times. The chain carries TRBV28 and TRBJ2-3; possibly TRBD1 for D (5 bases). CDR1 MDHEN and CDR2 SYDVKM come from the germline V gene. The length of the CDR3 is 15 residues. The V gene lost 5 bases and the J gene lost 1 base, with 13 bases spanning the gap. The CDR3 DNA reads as TGTGCCAGCAGTCAACCACCGACAGGCACAGATACGCAGTATTTT. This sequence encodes CASSQPPTGTDTQYF.

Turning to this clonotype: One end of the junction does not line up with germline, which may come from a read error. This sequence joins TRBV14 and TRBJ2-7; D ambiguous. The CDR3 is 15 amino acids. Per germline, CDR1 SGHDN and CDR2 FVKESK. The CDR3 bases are TGTGCCAGCAGCCAAGATTCGGTCAGATACTACGAGCGGTACTTC. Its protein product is CASSQDSVRYYERYF.

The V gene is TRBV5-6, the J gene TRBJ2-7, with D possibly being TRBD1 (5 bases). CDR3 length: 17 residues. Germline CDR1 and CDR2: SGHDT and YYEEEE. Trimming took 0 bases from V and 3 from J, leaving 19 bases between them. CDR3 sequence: CASSLVGQGEPRYEQYF. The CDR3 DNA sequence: TGTGCCAGCAGCTTGGTGGGGCAGGGCGAACCACGCTACGAGCAGTACTTC.

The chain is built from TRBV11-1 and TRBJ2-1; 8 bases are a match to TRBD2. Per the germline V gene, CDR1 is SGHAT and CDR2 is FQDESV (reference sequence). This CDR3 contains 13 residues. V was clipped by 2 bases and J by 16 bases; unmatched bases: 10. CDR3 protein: CASSLSRGGANFF. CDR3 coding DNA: TGTGCCAGCAGCTTAAGTCGGGGGGGCGCGAATTTCTTC. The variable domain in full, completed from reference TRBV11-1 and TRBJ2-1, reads EAEVAQSPRYKITEKSQAVAFWCDPISGHATLYWYRQILGQGPELLVQFQDESVVDDSQLPKDRFSAERLKGVDSTLKIQPAELGDSAMYLCASSLSRGGANFFGPGTRLTVL.